These 22 T cell receptor beta chains were all obtained from the same sample, sequenced in a study of T-cell memory formation after mild COVID-19. MiXCR was run by TCRdb on the 5' RACE reads, yielding one entry per CDR3 protein. The sample holds roughly 560,000 distinct CDR3 sequences, around 21% seen once. What was sequenced was PBMCs or a T cell subset sorted from them (not recorded which). These receptors all come from an adult woman who had mild COVID-19 (a few samples of this study predate the infection). Cell type and time point are not known.

Only a few counts were recorded for this clonotype. The chain carries TRBV9 and TRBJ1-2; D might be TRBD1 (6 bases). The CDR3 loop spans 16 amino acids. V was trimmed by 0 bases and J by 0 bases, leaving 12 bases between them. Germline V gene lookup returns CDR1 SGDLS and CDR2 YYNGEE. CDR3 protein: CASSVAGAEPNYGYTF. DNA of the CDR3: TGTGCCAGCAGCGTAGCGGGGGCAGAGCCTAACTATGGCTACACCTTC.

CDR3 in amino acids: CASSTLGGADGYTF. CDR3 sequence (DNA): TGTGCCAGCAGTACGCTCGGGGGGGCTGATGGCTACACCTTC. The V and J genes are TRBV6-6 and TRBJ1-2; D possibly corresponds to TRBD1 (6 bases). Germline V lookup: CDR1 MNHNY, CDR2 SVGAGI (reference sequence). Trimming took 5 bases from V and 6 from J, leaving 16 bases between them. This CDR3 region has 14 residues.

This clonotype was observed a few times. V and J are TRBV11-3 and TRBJ2-1; D remains ambiguous. The CDR3 loop spans 12 amino acids. CDR1 and CDR2 (germline): SGHNT, YENEEA. Trimming removed 1 base at V and 10 bases at J, with 8 bases between. Written as DNA, the CDR3 is TGTGCCAGCAGCTTAGTTTCTGACGAGCAGTTCTTC. Translation: CASSLVSDEQFF.

The chain joins TRBV7-9 to TRBJ2-5; 10 positions agree with TRBD1. Germline V CDR1 and CDR2: SEHNR, FQNEAQ (reference sequence). CDR3 size: 17 residues. With V trimmed by 5 bases and J by 2 bases, 11 bases remained unmatched. The CDR3 is CASSAGDRGLGQETQYF. The CDR3 DNA reads as TGTGCCAGCAGCGCCGGGGACAGGGGATTGGGACAAGAGACCCAGTACTTC.

This clonotype was found a few times. This chain joins TRBV4-1 and TRBJ2-1; 8 bases map to TRBD1. The trim removed 4 bases at V and 3 bases at J, leaving 8 bases unmatched. Germline values: CDR1 MGHRA, CDR2 YSYEKL. This CDR3 contains 16 residues. The DNA of the CDR3 is TGCGCCAGCAGCCGAGAAGACAGGGGAAACTACAATGAGCAGTTCTTC. It encodes CASSREDRGNYNEQFF.

The J gene is TRBJ2-3, the V gene TRBV23-1, with 7 bases lining up with TRBD2. TRBV23-1 belongs to the ORF category, with a function that is uncertain. Germline trimming cut 8 bases from V and 4 bases from J; bases unmatched to any gene: 9. This CDR3 comprises 14 residues. Written as DNA, the CDR3 is TGCGCCAGCGGGGGGGAGGGAAGGGCAGATACGCAGTATTTT. Translation: CASGGEGRADTQYF.

The rearrangement uses TRBV7-9 and TRBJ2-1; 12 bases are a match to TRBD2. The J segment lost 9 bases and the V segment lost 5 bases, leaving 14 bases of the junction unmatched. From germline, CDR1 is SEHNR and CDR2 FQNEAQ (reference sequence). This CDR3 is 17 amino acids long. The DNA of the CDR3 is TGTGCCAGCAGCGGTCGACTAGCGGGAGTGAAAAATGGTGAGCAGTTCTTC. Encoded protein: CASSGRLAGVKNGEQFF. The full variable domain, with the rest looked up from reference TRBV7-9 and TRBJ2-1, is DTGVSQNPRHKITKRGQNVTFRCDPISEHNRLYWYRQTLGQGPEFLTYFQNEAQLEKSRLLSDRFSAERPKGSFSTLEIQRTEQGDSAMYLCASSGRLAGVKNGEQFFGPGTRLTVL.

The chain carries TRBV27 and TRBJ1-1; the D is unclear. Germline CDR1 MNHEY, CDR2 SMNVEV (reference sequence). CDR3 length: 13 amino acids. Trimming left V 5 bases short and J 0 bases short, with 7 bases between. The CDR3 loop is CASSITMNTEAFF. CDR3 nucleotide sequence: TGTGCCAGCAGTATAACGATGAACACTGAAGCTTTCTTT.

This clonotype was recorded many times. The V call is TRBV12-3 or TRBV12-4, the J call TRBJ2-7; D unclear. This CDR3 contains 13 residues. Between the trimmed V and J ends, which lost 2 bases and 5 bases, there was a span of 10 bases. The CDR3 DNA reads TGTGCCAGCAGTTTAAGGTTCGCTAACGAGCAGTACTTC. Protein: CASSLRFANEQYF.

The chain couples TRBV5-1 to TRBJ2-5; D call uncertain. V lost 2 bases, J lost 5 bases, and 13 bases lay in between. Per germline, CDR1 SGHRS and CDR2 YFSETQ. This CDR3 has 14 residues. CDR3 sequence (DNA): TGCGCCAGCAGCTTCGGGCGCCGATTCGAGACCCAGTACTTC. This gives the protein CASSFGRRFETQYF.

This clonotype was detected a few times. The chain is built from TRBV30 and TRBJ1-1; D not certain. Trimming left V 4 bases short and J 1 base short, with 10 bases between. The CDR3 loop spans 13 amino acids. Looked up from germline, CDR1 is GTSNPN and CDR2 is SVGIG (reference sequence). In DNA, the CDR3 is TGTGCCTGGAACACCGACGGGAACACTGAAGCTTTCTTT. Its translation is CAWNTDGNTEAFF.

This clonotype was seen a handful of times. The gene calls are TRBV7-9 and TRBJ2-1; weak D call: TRBD2 (7 bases). Trimming cost V 5 bases and J 0 bases, with 17 bases left between them. From germline, CDR1 is SEHNR and CDR2 FQNEAQ (reference sequence). The CDR3 consists of 17 residues. CDR3 DNA: TGTGCCAGCAGCCCGAAGGGGGGGTTAAGCTCCTACAATGAGCAGTTCTTC. It encodes CASSPKGGLSSYNEQFF.

V and J are TRBV6-5 and TRBJ1-2; weak D call: TRBD1 (5 bases). With 0 bases removed from V and 4 bases from J, the gap between germline ends came to 9 bases. Germline CDR1 and CDR2: MNHEY and SVGAGI. This CDR3 region has 14 residues. The CDR3 protein is CASSYSFDSYGYTF. Written as DNA, the CDR3 is TGTGCCAGCAGTTACTCGTTTGACAGCTATGGCTACACCTTC.

This chain connects TRBV19 to TRBJ2-4; either TRBD1 or TRBD2 may fit D (5 bases each). Germline V gene lookup returns CDR1 LNHDA and CDR2 SQIVND (reference sequence). Between the trimmed V and J ends, which lost 3 bases and 7 bases, there was a span of 10 bases. This CDR3 contains 13 residues. The CDR3 is CASSMGVLNIQYF. The DNA for the CDR3 is TGTGCCAGTAGTATGGGGGTCTTGAACATTCAGTACTTC.

This clonotype has a handful of counts. The chain employs TRBV20-1 and TRBJ1-4; 8 nucleotides match TRBD1. Germline CDR1 reads DFQATT; CDR2 reads SNEGSKA (reference sequence). J lost 7 bases, V lost 4 bases, and 8 bases had no gene match. The CDR3 totals 14 residues. The CDR3: CSAKPGGRGEKLFF. DNA of the CDR3: TGCAGTGCTAAACCAGGGGGCAGGGGTGAAAAACTGTTTTTT.

This clonotype appeared a few times. The rearrangement uses TRBV4-3 and TRBJ2-7; no clear D gene. V was shortened by 0 bases and J by 4 bases, with 10 bases between the two germline ends. Germline assignment: CDR1 LGHNA and CDR2 YSLEER. The CDR3 contains 14 residues. In DNA form, the CDR3 reads TGCGCCAGCAGCCAAGATCTACAAAGATACGAGCAGTACTTC. Translating gives CASSQDLQRYEQYF.

This chain connects TRBV7-2 to TRBJ2-7, with D unresolved. The germline V gene encodes CDR1 SGHTA and CDR2 FQGNSA. The CDR3 covers 15 residues. V was shortened by 6 bases and J by 7 bases, with 22 bases between the two germline ends. The CDR3 loop reads CASRSDATHYVEQYF. The CDR3, as DNA: TGTGCCAGCAGATCAGACGCTACTCACTACGTAGAGCAGTACTTC. Full variable domain (remainder filled in from reference TRBV7-2 and TRBJ2-7): GAGVSQSPSNKVTEKGKDVELRCDPISGHTALYWYRQSLGQGLEFLIYFQGNSAPDKSGLPSDRFSAERTGGSVSTLTIQRTQQEDSAVYLCASRSDATHYVEQYFGPGTRLTVT.

This rearrangement joins TRBV5-5 to TRBJ1-2; possible D gene TRBD1, 5 bases. The V gene lost 0 bases and the J gene lost 7 bases, with 10 bases spanning the gap. The CDR3 length is 13 residues. Germline V CDR1 and CDR2: SGHKS, YYEKEE (reference sequence). In DNA form, the CDR3 reads TGTGCCAGCAGCTTGGTCTCAGGGTCTGGCTACACCTTC. Translating it yields CASSLVSGSGYTF. The full variable domain, completed using reference TRBV5-5 and TRBJ1-2, is DAGVTQSPTHLIKTRGQQVTLRCSPISGHKSVSWYQQVLGQGPQFIFQYYEKEERGRGNFPDRFSARQFPNYSSELNVNALLLGDSALYLCASSLVSGSGYTFGSGTRLTVV.

This clonotype was found a few times. The J gene is TRBJ1-2, the V gene TRBV25-1; 8 bases map to TRBD1. This CDR3 comprises 13 residues. V lost 6 bases, J lost 7 bases, and 7 bases stayed unmatched. CDR1 is MGHDK, CDR2 SYGVNS, per germline. CDR3 sequence (DNA): TGTGCCAGCAGACCTCAGGGGGCTGTTGGCTACACCTTC. It translates to CASRPQGAVGYTF.

The chain joins TRBV20-1 to TRBJ2-3; 10 bases are a match to TRBD2. V dropped 4 bases and J dropped 1; count of bases not matched to a gene: 2. The CDR3 is 14 amino acids. Germline V gene lookup returns CDR1 DFQATT and CDR2 SNEGSKA (reference sequence). The CDR3 DNA sequence: TGCAGTGCTACTCTAGCGGGAGGCACAGATACGCAGTATTTT. It yields the protein CSATLAGGTDTQYF.

This clonotype was seen only a few times. The chain has TRBV5-1 and TRBJ2-3; 8 bases are a match to TRBD1. The CDR3 spans 15 residues. V lost 4 bases and J lost 5; bases outside the gene matches: 9. Germline CDR1 reads SGHRS; CDR2 reads YFSETQ. The CDR3 coding sequence is TGCGCCAGCAGCACGTCAGGGGGCGCGAAAGATACGCAGTATTTT. Protein sequence: CASSTSGGAKDTQYF.

This clonotype was seen a single time. The chain joins TRBV5-1 to TRBJ2-7; D is unresolved. Per the germline V gene, CDR1 is SGHRS and CDR2 is YFSETQ. The CDR3 extends over 14 amino acids. V was trimmed by 0 bases and J by 7 bases, leaving 14 bases between them. The CDR3: CASSLGAPSEEQYF. CDR3 DNA: TGCGCCAGCAGCTTGGGGGCCCCCTCCGAGGAGCAGTACTTC.